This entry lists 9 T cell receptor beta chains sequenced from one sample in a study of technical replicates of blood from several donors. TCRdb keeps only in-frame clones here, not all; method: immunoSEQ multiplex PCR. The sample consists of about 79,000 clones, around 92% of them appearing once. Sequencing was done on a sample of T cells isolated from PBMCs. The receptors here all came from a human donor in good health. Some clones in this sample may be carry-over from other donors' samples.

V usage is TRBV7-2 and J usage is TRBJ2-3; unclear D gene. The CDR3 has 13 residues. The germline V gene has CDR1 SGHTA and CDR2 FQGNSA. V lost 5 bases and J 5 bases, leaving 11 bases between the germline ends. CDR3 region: CASSGPFGDTQYF. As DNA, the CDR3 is TGTGCCAGCAGCGGCCCTTTTGGAGATACGCAGTATTTT.

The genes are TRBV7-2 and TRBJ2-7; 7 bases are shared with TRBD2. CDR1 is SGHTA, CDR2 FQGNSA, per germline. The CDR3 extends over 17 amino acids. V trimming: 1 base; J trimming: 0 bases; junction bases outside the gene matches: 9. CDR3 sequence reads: CASSLVPSGVSSYEQYF. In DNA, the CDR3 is TGTGCCAGCAGCTTAGTTCCCAGCGGGGTGAGCTCCTACGAGCAGTACTTC.

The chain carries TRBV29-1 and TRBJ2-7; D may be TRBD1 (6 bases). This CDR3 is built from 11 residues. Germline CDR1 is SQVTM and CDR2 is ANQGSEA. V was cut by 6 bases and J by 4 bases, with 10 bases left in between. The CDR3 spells CSVYDRYEQYF. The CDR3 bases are TGCAGCGTCTATGACAGGTACGAGCAGTACTTC.

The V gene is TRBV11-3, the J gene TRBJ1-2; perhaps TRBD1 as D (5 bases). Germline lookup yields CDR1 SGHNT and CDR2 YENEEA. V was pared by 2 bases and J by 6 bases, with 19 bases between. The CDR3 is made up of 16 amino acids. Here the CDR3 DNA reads TGTGCCAGCAGCTTATTTACAGGTGGGAGGAATGATGGCTACACCTTC. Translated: CASSLFTGGRNDGYTF.

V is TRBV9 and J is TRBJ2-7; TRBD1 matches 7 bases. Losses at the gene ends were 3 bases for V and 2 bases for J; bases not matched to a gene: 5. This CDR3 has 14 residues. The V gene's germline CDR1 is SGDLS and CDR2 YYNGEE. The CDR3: CASSAGDSTYEQYF. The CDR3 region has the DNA TGTGCCAGCAGCGCAGGGGACAGTACCTACGAGCAGTACTTC.

The CDR3 DNA reads as TGTGCCATCAGCATCCGGGACAAAGACACTGAAGCTTTCTTT. Protein product: CAISIRDKDTEAFF. This rearrangement joins TRBV10-3 to TRBJ1-1; tentatively, D is TRBD1 (6 bases). CDR1 and CDR2 (germline): ENHRY, SYGVKD. The CDR3 is 14 amino acids. Trimming pared 6 bases from V and 3 bases from J, leaving 14 bases between.

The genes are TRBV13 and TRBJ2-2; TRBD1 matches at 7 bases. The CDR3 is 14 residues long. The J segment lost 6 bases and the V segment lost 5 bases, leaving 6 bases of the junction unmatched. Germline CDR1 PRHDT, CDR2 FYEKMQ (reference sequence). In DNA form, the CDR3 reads TGTGCCAGCAGCCCGACTGACAGGGCCGGGGAGCTGTTTTTT. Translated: CASSPTDRAGELFF.

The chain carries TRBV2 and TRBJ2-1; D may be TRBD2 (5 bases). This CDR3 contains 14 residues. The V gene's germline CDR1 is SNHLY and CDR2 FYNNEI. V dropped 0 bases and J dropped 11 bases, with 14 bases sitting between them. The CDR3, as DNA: TGTGCCAGCAGTGAAGCGCAGCAACTAGGGAAGCAGTTCTTC. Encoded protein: CASSEAQQLGKQFF.

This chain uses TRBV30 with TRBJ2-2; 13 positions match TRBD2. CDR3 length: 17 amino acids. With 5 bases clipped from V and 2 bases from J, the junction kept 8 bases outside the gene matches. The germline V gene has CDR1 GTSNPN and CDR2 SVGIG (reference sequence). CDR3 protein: CAWCKGLAGANTGELFF. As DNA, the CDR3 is TGTGCCTGGTGCAAAGGACTAGCGGGAGCCAACACCGGGGAGCTGTTTTTT.